This T cell receptor beta chain was recorded in a study of cytomegalovirus exposure and HLA in healthy donors. The PCR had 60 Vbeta and 13 Jbeta primers. The assay was immunoSEQ multiplex PCR, and TCRdb's table has in-frame clones only and misses some. Of around 160,000 clones in the sample, roughly two thirds were seen once. The sequenced sample was PBMCs. The sequence derives from a woman aged 40 to 49 in good health and CMV-seropositive.

The CDR3 coding sequence is TGTGCCAGCTCCAAGGGGAACTCCTACAATGAGCAGTTCTTC. Encoded protein: CASSKGNSYNEQFF. The rearrangement joins TRBV6-6 to TRBJ2-1, with D possibly matching TRBD1 (5 bases). This CDR3 contains 14 residues. Deletions cut 8 bases from V and 0 bases from J, with 11 bases between. Looked up from germline, CDR1 is MNHNY and CDR2 is SVGAGI (reference sequence).